This entry features one T cell receptor (beta chain) sequence. The antigen is not known. Profiled with immunoSEQ multiplex PCR; TCRdb holds only in-frame clones, not every one. Found here are about 12,000 clones, 75% to 80% of them singletons; the top ten hold around 0.99%. The data derive from a study of regulatory dendritic cells for organ transplantation. Germline trimming cut 5 bases from V and 2 bases from J; bases unmatched to any gene: 3. CDR1 and CDR2 from the germline V gene are SEHNR and FQNEAQ (reference sequence). CDR3 size: 15 residues. Allogeneic regulatory or mature dendritic cells were co-cultured for 5 days with CFSE-labeled sorted T cells at 1:10. CD4+ or CD8+ T cells were sorted as naive CD45RA+ or memory CD45RO+.

The sample consisted of naive CD8+ T cells from blood cultured with regulatory dendritic cells. As for subset: CD45RA+ naive T cells. This sequence joins TRBV7-9 and TRBJ2-1, with 10 bases lining up with TRBD1. This receptor was obtained from a human donor in good health. CDR3 bases: TGTGCCAGCAGCGGCGGACAGGGGGCCTACAATGAGCAGTTCTTC. Its protein is CASSGGQGAYNEQFF.